The source of this T cell receptor (beta chain) is a study of T cells in Graves' hyperthyroidism and ophthalmopathy (dated by TCRdb to between 2019 and 2020). Regarding the study in general: Peripheral blood was sampled at the time of initial diagnosis, prior to any treatment. Once sampling was done, hyperthyroidism patients were given methimazole at a starting dose of 30 mg daily, whereas ophthalmopathy patients were given high-dose intravenous methylprednisolone. To identify TCR V-J signatures that set the groups apart, the researchers used a discovery cohort of more than 95 patients, made up of about 44 with Graves' ophthalmopathy and 55 to 65 with stable Graves' hyperthyroidism. Prospective prediction of ophthalmopathy was tested in an independent validation cohort of about 19 hyperthyroidism patients and around 16 patients who later progressed to ophthalmopathy. The paper reports TCR Vbeta CDR3 sequencing of roughly 140 peripheral blood samples: 43 ophthalmopathy, roughly 74 hyperthyroidism and about 17 progressor patients. In roughly six Graves' hyperthyroidism patients, the study also compared T-cell repertoires from thyroid tissue with T-cell repertoires from blood. The approximately 98 discovery patients were randomly divided into training and test sets at a 7:3 ratio. Broad study findings and their caveats: Sample size was not statistically predetermined, and blinding of investigators to group allocation was not performed. Most expanded thyroid clonotypes (frequency above 0.001) were also detected in blood, a finding suggesting that blood repertoires may reflect thyroid immune responses. A model built on a 13 V-J signature distinguished ophthalmopathy from stable hyperthyroidism, reaching roughly 88% sensitivity and about 81% specificity in cross-validation and 80%/75% in testing. During validation, the model predicted progression to ophthalmopathy a median of roughly six months ahead of onset, with around 65% sensitivity and under 85% specificity.

The CDR3 sequence holds 13 residues, the cysteine and phenylalanine included. Left in the record is the CDR3 DNA by itself, 39 bases read in frame from the first base. From a lookup of the germline V gene, CDR1 and CDR2 are SNHLY and FYNNEI. The junction carries 12 bases between V and J, which are trimmed by 6 bases and 6 bases respectively. The TCR beta CDR3 regions were amplified from the RNA transcripts. For the first round of RT-PCR on the TCR CDR3, the HTBI primer set was used together with the Qiagen OneStep RT-PCR kit. The libraries were constructed in a second round of multiplex PCR and then size-selected and purified. Sequencing of the libraries was done on an Illumina HiSeq2000 using paired-end 100 bp reads. As for the original processing: SOAPnuke was used to process the raw data, removing reads that contained adapters or uncalled bases, had a mean Phred below 15, or lacked an exact match to the constant primer or identifier. High-quality paired reads were merged with COPE v1.2.5, and unique nucleotide sequences were defined as clonotypes. MiTCR v1.1 was used to align the clonotypes against IMGT TRBV, TRBD and TRBJ reference segments. Analysis was restricted to V-J combinations with a frequency above 0.0001, which covered roughly 99% of repertoires. The TCS score was defined as the ratio of F50 (clonal expansion) to E x V (chaos), calculated using BLOSUM62-based TCRdist between CDR3 peptides within each V-J. Welch's t-statistics and random forest reduced approximately 520 V-J features to about 13, which were used in a naive Bayes classifier (R e1071). TCRdb trimmed the raw reads at Q25, called clones with MiXCR and kept productive beta chains. Merged by CDR3 protein, the rows form single entries marked with the most common genes and DNA. The V and J calls, along with clone size, are taken from TCRdb and not from the paper's own processing. This sample lists hundreds of thousands of distinct CDR3 sequences; over 15% were detected once. Together, the top ten hold about 17% of the sample.

In this sample, this clonotype turned up many times. Its antigen remains undetermined. No base qualities exist here, and no much larger clone lies one base off it. Stable Graves' hyperthyroidism was defined as the absence of progression to ophthalmopathy over 18 months of follow-up. The hyperthyroidism patients were between 18 and 65 years old and newly diagnosed, with a disease duration of less than 2 months. The study excluded patients with uncontrolled infections, other autoimmune diseases, pregnancy or lactation. Clinical symptoms, serum thyroxine and TRAb, thyroid ultrasound, and orbital computed tomography formed the basis for the diagnoses. PBMCs were isolated from more than 9 ml of fresh peripheral blood by Ficoll-Paque density gradient centrifugation. Trizol reagent was used to extract total RNA, and RNA quality was then checked on an Agilent 2100 Bioanalyzer.

The sequenced sample was blood. The chain links TRBV2 with TRBJ2-1, with TRBD2 as a weak D call on 5 bases. This clonotype was obtained from a woman aged 18 to 35 with Graves' hyperthyroidism. CDR3 reads: CASRAPGTNEQFF. The sequence in DNA is TGTGCCAGCAGAGCCCCGGGAACCAATGAGCAGTTCTTC.